This T cell receptor beta chain was recorded in a study of T-cell memory formation after mild COVID-19. Study conclusions and caveats: Contracting clones from day 15 to 85 showed balanced CD4/CD8; later expanders favored CD4+.

A remark on this clonotype: The antigen remains unidentified.

The CDR3 contains 15 residues. Trimming removed 1 base at V and 5 bases at J, with 14 bases between. The germline gives CDR1 LGHNA, CDR2 YSLEER. TCRdb reprocessed the 5' RACE reads with MiXCR, giving one entry per CDR3 protein. The table records fewer than 650,000 distinct CDR3 sequences, about 22% of them present only once. The source is an adult woman who had mild COVID-19 (a few samples of this study predate the infection). Cell type and time point are not known. The chain recombines TRBV4-3 with TRBJ1-2, with D possibly matching TRBD1 (6 bases). Input material: PBMCs or a T cell subset sorted from them (not recorded which). CDR3 sequence: CASSQAGGQSYGYTF. In DNA form, the CDR3 reads TGCGCCAGCAGCCAAGCGGGGGGACAATCATATGGCTACACCTTC.